What follows are 20 T cell receptor beta chains derived from one specimen sequenced in a study of T cell changes during pregnancy in multiple sclerosis. Generated by immunoSEQ multiplex PCR, the TCRdb table keeps only in-frame clones and is missing some. The table shows 80,000 or so clones, with about 90% occurring only once. Sequences were derived from peripheral blood, sampled before pregnancy. The source of these receptors is a female donor with multiple sclerosis, enrolled in a pregnancy study.

The chain is built from TRBV29-1 and TRBJ2-3; 9 bases fit TRBD2. The germline CDR1 and CDR2 sequences are SQVTM and ANQGSEA. The CDR3 is 17 residues long. The V segment lost 4 bases and the J segment 2 bases; nucleotides outside the gene matches: 13. The CDR3 DNA sequence: TGCAGCGTTGCCGGAGGGGTAGCGGGGGCCTCCACAGATACGCAGTATTTT. Its translation is CSVAGGVAGASTDTQYF.

Remarks on this clone: One end of the junction varies from germline; a read error may be responsible. The genes are TRBV7-8 and TRBJ1-1; D is uncertain. Germline CDR1 is SGHVS and CDR2 is FQNEAQ. This CDR3 is 11 amino acids long. The CDR3 DNA is TGTGCCAGCAGCTTAAACAGTGAAGCTTTCTTT. Amino acid sequence: CASSLNSEAFF.

The chain uses TRBV7-8 and TRBJ1-2; the match to TRBD1 covers 9 bases. Germline trimming cut 5 bases from V and 4 bases from J; bases unmatched to any gene: 5. The germline gives CDR1 SGHVS, CDR2 FQNEAQ. The CDR3 loop spans 14 amino acids. The CDR3 loop is CASSADRGVYGYTF. The CDR3 DNA follows: TGTGCCAGCAGCGCGGACAGGGGCGTCTATGGCTACACCTTC. Supplemented by reference TRBV7-8 and TRBJ1-2, the full variable domain reads GAGVSQSPRYKVAKRGQDVALRCDPISGHVSLFWYQQALGQGPEFLTYFQNEAQLDKSGLPSDRFFAERPEGSVSTLKIQRTQQEDSAVYLCASSADRGVYGYTFGSGTRLTVV.

The chain has TRBV6-5 and TRBJ1-1; D remains ambiguous. The CDR3 spans 16 residues. V lost 0 bases and J lost 0, with 11 bases in between. In germline, CDR1 is MNHEY, CDR2 SVGAGI. The CDR3, as DNA: TGTGCCAGCAGTTACTCGATCCGAGGTATGAACACTGAAGCTTTCTTT. The encoded protein is CASSYSIRGMNTEAFF.

The chain is built from TRBV30 and TRBJ1-6, with D perhaps matching TRBD1 (5 bases). V was shortened by 4 bases and J by 4 bases, with 11 bases between the two germline ends. This CDR3 has 14 residues. Per germline, CDR1 GTSNPN and CDR2 SVGIG (reference sequence). The CDR3, as DNA: TGTGCCTGGACACAGGAGCCATATAATTCACCCCTCCACTTT. This gives the protein CAWTQEPYNSPLHF.

The V call is TRBV15, the J call TRBJ1-5, with D perhaps matching TRBD1 (6 bases). Trimming pared 1 base from V and 3 bases from J, leaving 16 bases between. Germline V gives CDR1 LNHNV, CDR2 YYDKDF (reference sequence). The CDR3 spans 17 residues. As DNA, the CDR3 is TGTGCCACCAGCAGAGCAGGGGCCAGGGTGTCCAATCAGCCCCAGCATTTT. Residues: CATSRAGARVSNQPQHF.

This clone was detected ten times or more. The chain joins TRBV4-1 to TRBJ1-5; D is unclear. CDR1 MGHRA and CDR2 YSYEKL come from the germline V gene. The CDR3 consists of 14 residues. V lost 5 bases to trimming and J lost 0 bases, with 8 bases between them. In nucleotides, the CDR3 is TGCGCCAGCAGCACTGAGGATAGCAATCAGCCCCAGCATTTT. Amino acids: CASSTEDSNQPQHF.

The V gene is TRBV9, the J gene TRBJ2-7, with TRBD2 matching over 10 bases. The V and J ends lost 0 bases and 0 bases, in that order; junction bases with no gene match: 9. CDR3 length: 18 residues. Germline V lookup: CDR1 SGDLS, CDR2 YYNGEE. CDR3 loop: CASSVGDSGGRISYEQYF. The CDR3 DNA is TGTGCCAGCAGCGTAGGGGATAGCGGGGGGCGGATCTCCTACGAGCAGTACTTC.

The gene calls are TRBV7-2 and TRBJ2-5; 10 positions match TRBD2. The CDR3 is made up of 15 amino acids. Germline-derived CDR1 and CDR2 are SGHTA and FQGNSA. V lost 5 bases to trimming and J lost 5 bases; unmatched junction nucleotides: 8. The CDR3 region has the DNA TGTGCCAGCAGCCCACAGCGGGGGGGCCAGGAGACCCAGTACTTC. Amino acids: CASSPQRGGQETQYF.

The chain employs TRBV11-2 and TRBJ1-1; 8 bases align to TRBD1. This CDR3 comprises 14 residues. Trimming cost V 1 base and J 5 bases; bases outside gene matches: 3. Germline-derived CDR1 and CDR2 are SGHAT and FQNNGV. The CDR3: CASSLGQGKTEAFF. The CDR3, as DNA: TGTGCCAGCAGCTTAGGACAGGGGAAAACTGAAGCTTTCTTT.

The chain is built from TRBV27 and TRBJ1-5, with TRBD1 matching over 7 bases. The J segment lost 5 bases and the V segment lost 3 bases, leaving 7 bases of the junction unmatched. Germline lookup yields CDR1 MNHEY and CDR2 SMNVEV (reference sequence). The CDR3 sequence is 15 residues long. Here the CDR3 DNA reads TGTGCCAGCAGTTTTTCCAGGGGGGCCCATCAGCCCCAGCATTTT. Its protein product is CASSFSRGAHQPQHF.

The chain carries TRBV14 and TRBJ2-7, with 7 bases identical to TRBD1. This CDR3 is 17 amino acids long. Germline V gives CDR1 SGHDN, CDR2 FVKESK. Trimming removed 2 bases from V and 3 bases from J; junction bases left unmatched: 13. CDR3 in amino acids: CASSQSPQGVRIYEQYF. The CDR3 DNA reads as TGTGCCAGCAGCCAATCCCCCCAGGGGGTTCGTATCTACGAGCAGTACTTC. The variable domain in full, completed from reference TRBV14 and TRBJ2-7, reads EAGVTQFPSHSVIEKGQTVTLRCDPISGHDNLYWYRRVMGKEIKFLLHFVKESKQDESGMPNNRFLAERTGGTYSTLKVQPAELEDSGVYFCASSQSPQGVRIYEQYFGPGTRLTVT.

The chain combines TRBV25-1 with TRBJ1-4; D gene unclear. Trimming removed 6 bases from V and 2 bases from J, with 4 bases in between. This CDR3 region has 12 residues. Germline V gene sequence: CDR1 MGHDK, CDR2 SYGVNS. The CDR3 loop reads CASRSTNEKLFF. The CDR3 nucleotides read TGTGCCAGCAGGAGCACTAATGAAAAACTGTTTTTT.

The chain couples TRBV15 to TRBJ2-2; 9 positions agree with TRBD1. The CDR3 has 15 residues. Germline V gene lookup returns CDR1 LNHNV and CDR2 YYDKDF (reference sequence). V gave up 4 bases and J gave up 5 bases; unmatched junction bases: 5. In nucleotides, the CDR3 is TGTGCCACCAGCACTACAGGGGGCAGGACCGGGGAGCTGTTTTTT. It yields the protein CATSTTGGRTGELFF. Drawing the rest from reference TRBV15 and TRBJ2-2, the complete variable domain is DAMVIQNPRYQVTQFGKPVTLSCSQTLNHNVMYWYQQKSSQAPKLLFHYYDKDFNNEADTPDNFQSRRPNTSFCFLDIRSPGLGDTAMYLCATSTTGGRTGELFFGEGSRLTVL.

The chain uses TRBV19 and TRBJ2-7, with 8 bases matching TRBD1. This CDR3 comprises 16 residues. From germline, CDR1 is LNHDA and CDR2 SQIVND (reference sequence). Losses at the gene ends were 7 bases for V and 3 bases for J; bases not matched to a gene: 14. The CDR3 loop reads CASTTPTRQGIYEQYF. CDR3 DNA: TGTGCCAGTACCACGCCAACGAGACAGGGGATCTACGAGCAGTACTTC.

This clone was recorded only once. CDR3: CASSYAGGGVTDTQYF. The DNA of the CDR3 is TGTGCCAGCAGTTACGCCGGCGGGGGGGTCACAGATACGCAGTATTTT. The rearrangement links TRBV6-5 to TRBJ2-3, with TRBD2 matching over 9 bases. Germline V gives CDR1 MNHEY, CDR2 SVGAGI. The J segment lost 2 bases and the V segment lost 2 bases, leaving 5 bases of the junction unmatched. The CDR3 is made up of 16 amino acids.

The chain links TRBV29-1 to TRBJ2-1, with 10 bases identical to TRBD1. The trim removed 7 bases at V and 10 bases at J, leaving 10 bases unmatched. The germline CDR1 and CDR2 sequences are SQVTM and ANQGSEA. The CDR3 sequence is 13 residues long. DNA of the CDR3: TGCAGCGCCCTCGGGACAGGGGAGATCGAGCAGTTCTTC. Translated: CSALGTGEIEQFF.

The V and J genes are TRBV7-3 and TRBJ1-1, with 7 nucleotides matching TRBD1. Looked up from germline, CDR1 is SGHTA and CDR2 is FQGTGA. The trim removed 1 base at V and 4 bases at J, leaving 12 bases unmatched. The CDR3 runs 17 residues. The CDR3 DNA reads as TGTGCCAGCAGCTTAAGCAAGACAGGGCGAAGGGGCACTGAAGCTTTCTTT. Amino acids: CASSLSKTGRRGTEAFF.

The chain employs TRBV6-5 and TRBJ1-4, with 7 bases identical to TRBD1. After removal of 5 bases from V and 8 bases from J, the junction contained 8 bases not matched to a gene. This CDR3 has 14 amino acids. Germline loops: CDR1 MNHEY, CDR2 SVGAGI. CDR3 sequence reads: CASSARDRGEKLFF. The CDR3 region has the DNA TGTGCCAGCAGTGCCCGGGACAGAGGAGAAAAACTGTTTTTT.

The J gene is TRBJ1-1, the V gene TRBV19; TRBD1 aligns across 7 bases. Germline CDR1 and CDR2: LNHDA and SQIVND (reference sequence). V dropped 3 bases and J dropped 0; count of bases not matched to a gene: 4. The CDR3 loop spans 15 amino acids. CDR3 in amino acids: CASSIVGQLNTEAFF. CDR3 sequence (DNA): TGTGCCAGTAGTATCGTGGGACAGCTGAACACTGAAGCTTTCTTT. The complete variable domain, with remaining parts taken from reference TRBV19 and TRBJ1-1, reads DGGITQSPKYLFRKEGQNVTLSCEQNLNHDAMYWYRQDPGQGLRLIYYSQIVNDFQKGDIAEGYSVSREKKESFPLTVTSAQKNPTAFYLCASSIVGQLNTEAFFGQGTRLTVV.